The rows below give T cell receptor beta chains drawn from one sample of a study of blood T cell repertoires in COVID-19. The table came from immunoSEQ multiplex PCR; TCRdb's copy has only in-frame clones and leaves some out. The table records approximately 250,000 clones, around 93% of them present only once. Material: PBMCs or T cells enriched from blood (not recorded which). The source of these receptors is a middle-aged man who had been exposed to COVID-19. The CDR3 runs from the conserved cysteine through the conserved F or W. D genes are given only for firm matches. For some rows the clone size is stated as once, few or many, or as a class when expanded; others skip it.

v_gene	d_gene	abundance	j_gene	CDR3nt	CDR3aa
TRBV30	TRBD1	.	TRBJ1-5	TGTGCCTGGAGTGTAGACCGAACAGGGGTCCAGCCCCAGCATTTT	CAWSVDRTGVQPQHF
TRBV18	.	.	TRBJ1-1	TGTGCCAGCTCGTCTAATCCGAACACTGAAGCTTTCTTT	CASSSNPNTEAFF
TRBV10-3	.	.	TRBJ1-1	TGTGCCATCAGAGTAGACAGTAACACTGAAGCTTTCTTT	CAIRVDSNTEAFF
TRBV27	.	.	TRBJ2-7	TGTGCCAGCAGGGACAGTTCCTACGAGCAGTACTTC	CASRDSSYEQYF
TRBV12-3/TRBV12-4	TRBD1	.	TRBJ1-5	TGTGCCAGCAGACTGACAGGGGAACAGCCCCAGCATTTT	CASRLTGEQPQHF
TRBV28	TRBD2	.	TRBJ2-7	TGTGCCAGCAGTTTAAGGGCAATTCCGGGACTAGCGGGAGTGGACTACGAGCAGTACTTC	CASSLRAIPGLAGVDYEQYF
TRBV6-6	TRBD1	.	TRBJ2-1	TGTGCCAGCAGTGAGCCGGTGACAGGGGGCAATGAGCAGTTCTTC	CASSEPVTGGNEQFF
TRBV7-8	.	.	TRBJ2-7	TGTGCCAGCAGCTCCAGGGTTTCCTACGAGCAGTACTTC	CASSSRVSYEQYF
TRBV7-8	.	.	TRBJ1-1	TGTGCCAGCAGCCACGCTGGGGGCGAGAACACTGAAGCTTTCTTT	CASSHAGGENTEAFF
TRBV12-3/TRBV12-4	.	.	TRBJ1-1	TGTGCCAGCAGTTTCAGACAGGCTGGTGAAGCTTTCTTT	CASSFRQAGEAFF
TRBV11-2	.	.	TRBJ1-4	TGTGCCAGCAGCTTATTAGCAGGGTCAAATGAAAAACTGTTTTTT	CASSLLAGSNEKLFF
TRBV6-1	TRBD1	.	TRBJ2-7	TGTGCCAGCAGTGAAGCGCTTATAGGGACAGGGGCCTACGAGCAGTACTTC	CASSEALIGTGAYEQYF
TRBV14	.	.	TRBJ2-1	TGTGCCAGCAGCCAAGAGGCTGGCTACAATGAGCAGTTCTTC	CASSQEAGYNEQFF
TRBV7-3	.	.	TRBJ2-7	TGTGCCAGCAGCTCCCGGGTGGGCTCCTACGAGCAGTACTTC	CASSSRVGSYEQYF
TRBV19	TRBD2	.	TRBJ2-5	TGTGCCAGTAGCCAACTAGCGGGAGTTTTGGGCGAGACCCAGTACTTC	CASSQLAGVLGETQYF
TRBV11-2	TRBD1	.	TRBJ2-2	TGTGCCAGCAGGTTAGGACAGGGCTCCACCGGTGGCGGGGAGCTGTTTTTT	CASRLGQGSTGGGELFF
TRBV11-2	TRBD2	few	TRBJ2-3	TGTGCCAGCAGCTTAGTCCCCCCGGGACTAGTGAAAGATACGCAGTATTTT	CASSLVPPGLVKDTQYF
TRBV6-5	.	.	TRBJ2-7	TGTGCCAGCAGACCAGCTAGGCCCCGGTCCTACGAGCAGTACTTC	CASRPARPRSYEQYF
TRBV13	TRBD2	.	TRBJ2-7	TGTGCCAGCAGCCCCGCCCTAGCGGGAGGCTACGAGCAGTACTTC	CASSPALAGGYEQYF
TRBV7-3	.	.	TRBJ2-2	TGTGCCAGCAGCTTAACGTCAGGGGCGACCGGGGAGCTGTTTTTT	CASSLTSGATGELFF
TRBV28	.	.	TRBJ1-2	TGTGCCAGCAGGACAACAGGGATTCAGGGCTACACCTTC	CASRTTGIQGYTF
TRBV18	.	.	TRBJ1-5	TGTGCCAGCTCACCCGCTCGGGGTGTTGGTCAGCCCCAGCATTTT	CASSPARGVGQPQHF
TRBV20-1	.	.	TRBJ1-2	TGCAGTGCTAGGACAAATGGCTACACCTTC	CSARTNGYTF
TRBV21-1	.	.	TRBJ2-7	TGTGCCAGCATACAGGGACAGAGAGTCTACGAGCAGTACTTC	CASIQGQRVYEQYF
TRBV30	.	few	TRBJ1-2	TGTGCCTGGAGTCACAGACAGGCGATGTTC	CAWSHRQAMF
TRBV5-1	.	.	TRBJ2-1	TGCGCCAGCAGCTTCGGGGTTCTCAATGAGCAGTTCTTC	CASSFGVLNEQFF
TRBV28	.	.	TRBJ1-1	TGTGCCAGCAGGCTACCTACAGGCTCCCAGAGCACTGAAGCTTTCTTT	CASRLPTGSQSTEAFF
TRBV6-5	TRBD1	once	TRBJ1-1	TGTGCCAGCAGCCCGACAGGGCCGAACACTGAAGCTTTCTTT	CASSPTGPNTEAFF
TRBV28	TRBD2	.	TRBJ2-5	TGTGCCAGCAGCAAAAGAGCGGGAGCGTACCAAGAGACCCAGTACTTC	CASSKRAGAYQETQYF
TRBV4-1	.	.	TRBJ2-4	TGCGCCAGCAGCCAAGATCCGACAGGAACCAAAAACATTCAGTACTTC	CASSQDPTGTKNIQYF
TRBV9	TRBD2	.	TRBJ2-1	TGTGCCAGCAGCGTTACCGGGACTAGCGGGATAAATGAGCAGTTCTTC	CASSVTGTSGINEQFF
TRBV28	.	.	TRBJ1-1	TGTGCCAGCAGTTTGGCCAGGGCGGCAGAAGCTTTCTTT	CASSLARAAEAFF
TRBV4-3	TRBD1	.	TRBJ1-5	TGCGCCAGCAGCCCCCGGACAGGGGCCGGGCAGCCCCAGCATTTT	CASSPRTGAGQPQHF
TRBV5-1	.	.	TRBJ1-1	TGCGCCAGCAGCTTGGAGTCACAGCTTACCAACACTGAAGCTTTCTTT	CASSLESQLTNTEAFF
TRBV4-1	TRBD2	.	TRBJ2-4	TGCGCCAGCAGCCACCTCTGGACTAGCGGGACGATTCAGTACTTC	CASSHLWTSGTIQYF
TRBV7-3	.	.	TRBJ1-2	TGTGCCAGCAGCTACGACACCCAAGGCCATGGCTACACCTTC	CASSYDTQGHGYTF
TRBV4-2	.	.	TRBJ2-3	TGTGCCAGCAGCCAGGGGGGGCAGGCGGCAGATACGCAGTATTTT	CASSQGGQAADTQYF
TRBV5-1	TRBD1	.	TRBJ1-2	TGCGCCAGCAGCTTGAGGACAGGAACTAACTATGGCTACACCTTC	CASSLRTGTNYGYTF
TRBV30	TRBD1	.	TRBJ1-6	TGTGCCTGGAGTGTGGTAGGGGGCGGTAATTCACCCCTCCACTTT	CAWSVVGGGNSPLHF
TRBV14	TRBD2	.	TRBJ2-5	TGTGCCAGCAGCCAGGCCCTTCGAGGGAGGGCCAGAGAGACCCAGTACTTC	CASSQALRGRARETQYF